Listed below are T cell receptor beta chains from one sample, sequenced in a study of T cells in Graves' hyperthyroidism and ophthalmopathy. TCRdb redid the calling of the multiplex PCR reads with MiXCR, one entry per CDR3 protein. In the table there are some 420,000 distinct CDR3 sequences, roughly 15% of which are singletons. The sequenced sample consisted of blood. The origin of the receptors is a woman aged 18-30 years with Graves' hyperthyroidism. Both conserved end residues are part of each CDR3. The size of a clone is reported for some rows only, either as once, few or many, or as a class for expanded clones.

j_call clone_size cdr3_length v_call cdr3_aa
TRBJ1-2 many 15 TRBV11-2 CASSLDTTANYGYTF
TRBJ2-3 many 17 TRBV20-1 CSARDPGTSAGKDTQYF
TRBJ2-2 . 14 TRBV20-1 CSAQTSTNTGELFF
TRBJ2-1 many 17 TRBV9 CASSVGAGRNRYNEQFF
TRBJ1-1 few 18 TRBV6-2/TRBV6-3 CASSSDRGPPAMNTEAFF
TRBJ1-1 many 14 TRBV6-5 CASSSTGVNTEAFF
TRBJ2-2 many 13 TRBV30 CAGWVRDTGELFF
TRBJ1-1 many 14 TRBV27 CASSLIQGSTEAFF
TRBJ2-1 many 15 TRBV18 CASSPSTSGSHEQFF
TRBJ2-3 many 17 TRBV3-1 CASSQVLQGLETDTQYF
TRBJ2-1 . 15 TRBV5-4 CASSWGDSRVNEQFF
TRBJ1-4 few 12 TRBV10-3 CAISEGGEKLFF
TRBJ2-3 many 13 TRBV20-1 CSADKGRTDTQYF
TRBJ2-7 many 15 TRBV3-1 CASSPTGTWGHEQYF
TRBJ2-5 . 11 TRBV11-2 CASSYRQFWDF
TRBJ1-2 many 12 TRBV6-1 CASRPNRAGYTF
TRBJ2-1 . 17 TRBV15 CATSRAGRLAGGIEQFF
TRBJ1-4 . 14 TRBV12-3/TRBV12-4 CASSLLGAGEKLFF
TRBJ2-1 many 13 TRBV15 CATSIGTYQEQFF
TRBJ2-7 many 14 TRBV28 CASSPLAEFYEQYF
TRBJ2-3 few 16 TRBV7-9 CASSISREGGTDTQYF
TRBJ2-1 . 15 TRBV12-3/TRBV12-4 CASTPRGLDYNEQFF
TRBJ2-1 many 13 TRBV20-1 CSAEREGRDEQFF
TRBJ2-2 . 15 TRBV5-6 CASSLRGYNTGELFF
TRBJ2-1 few 15 TRBV11-3 CASSLSGRAPNEQFF
TRBJ1-4 few 16 TRBV6-1 CASSELLTGFNEKLFF
TRBJ1-5 many 15 TRBV11-2 CASSLGDISNQPQHF
TRBJ2-1 many 15 TRBV15 CATSREAGGHNEQFF
TRBJ1-5 . 15 TRBV7-3 CASSSSGNSNQPQHF
TRBJ2-1 . 18 TRBV7-3 CASSLISGGLSSYNEQFF
TRBJ1-5 many 18 TRBV6-2/TRBV6-3 CASQSGTGVPLSNQPQHF
TRBJ1-1 many 15 TRBV28 CASSLAGKSYTEAFF
TRBJ2-5 few 15 TRBV7-2 CASTPGGTVQETQYF
TRBJ1-4 once 17 TRBV7-6 CASSSRQGAAGDEKLFF
TRBJ2-7 . 13 TRBV28 CASSSGRVYVQYF
TRBJ1-3 many 12 TRBV7-2 CASSLARNTIYF
TRBJ2-7 . 14 TRBV4-3 CASSRGLAGDEQYF
TRBJ2-7 few 15 TRBV11-2 CASSTGLAGRDEQYF
TRBJ1-3 . 17 TRBV28 CASSFWREVRSGNTIYF
TRBJ1-3 few 12 TRBV5-1 CASREDGNTIYF
TRBJ2-7 many 15 TRBV7-2 CAEGEANGGSYEQYF
TRBJ1-2 many 12 TRBV2 CASIGGNYGYTF
TRBJ1-1 many 15 TRBV7-8 CASSPLTGDISEAFF
TRBJ2-7 many 15 TRBV6-1 CASTLISGGSYEQYF